This is a list of T cell receptor beta chains from one sample in a study of blood T cell repertoires in COVID-19. Sequencing was performed with immunoSEQ multiplex PCR; in TCRdb, only in-frame clones are kept and a portion is missing. The sample contains 25,000 to 35,000 clones, 84% of which appear only once. Sequences were obtained from peripheral blood. The receptors come from a man between 65 and 80 years old with active COVID-19. Each CDR3 is given with its conserved first and last residue. The D gene is left open where the match is weak. A clone size is listed for some rows: how often the clone was seen (once, few, many), or a class if it is expanded.

>NA|NA|TRBV7-9|TRBJ1-2
TGTGCCAGCAGTTTAGCCGTAGAGTCGCACTATGGCTACACCTTC
CASSLAVESHYGYTF
>NA|NA|TRBV2|TRBJ2-1
TGTGCCAGCAAGACTAGCGTGGCAGGGGGTGAGCAGTTCTTC
CASKTSVAGGEQFF
>TRBD2|once|TRBV28|TRBJ2-1
TGTGCCAGCATAATGGCGGGGGGGGGAAATGAGCAGTTCTTC
CASIMAGGGNEQFF
>NA|NA|TRBV12-5|TRBJ2-6
TGTGCTAGTGGTTTGGGCCTCAGGTCCGGGGCCAACGTCCTGACTTTC
CASGLGLRSGANVLTF
>TRBD1|NA|TRBV24-1|TRBJ2-3
TGTGCCACCAGTAAGAGGGGGCGAGGGACAGATACGCAGTATTTT
CATSKRGRGTDTQYF
>NA|NA|TRBV6-5|TRBJ2-7
TGTGCCAGCAGTTCCCTGGCGGGCGAGCAGTACTTC
CASSSLAGEQYF
>NA|NA|TRBV11-3|TRBJ2-5
TGTGCCAGCAGCTCCCGGGCGGGAGAGACCCAGTACTTC
CASSSRAGETQYF
>NA|NA|TRBV11-2|TRBJ2-1
TGTGCCAGCAGCTTAGGTTCCCCGGGGCAGTTCTTC
CASSLGSPGQFF
>NA|NA|TRBV28|TRBJ2-5
TGTGCCAGCAGTTACCCAGCAGCGGGCAAGGGAGAGACCCAGTACTTC
CASSYPAAGKGETQYF
>TRBD1|few|TRBV28|TRBJ2-1
TGTGCCAGCAGGGGACAGGGCGACAATGAGCAGTTCTTC
CASRGQGDNEQFF
>NA|NA|TRBV18|TRBJ2-3
TGTGCCAGCTCACCCCGCGGTCTAAGCACAGATACGCAGTATTTT
CASSPRGLSTDTQYF
>NA|NA|TRBV9|TRBJ2-3
TGTGCCAGCAGCGTAGAGCCAGGGCTCACAGATACGCAGTATTTT
CASSVEPGLTDTQYF
>NA|few|TRBV28|TRBJ2-2
TGTGCCAGCACCGCTGGCCCCCGAGGGACCGGGGAGCTGTTTTTT
CASTAGPRGTGELFF
>TRBD1|NA|TRBV9|TRBJ2-1
TGTGCCAGCAGCTCTCCCGGACAGGTATACAATGAGCAGTTCTTC
CASSSPGQVYNEQFF
>NA|NA|TRBV11-3|TRBJ2-2
TGTGCCAGCAGCTCCCGACAGACCACCGGGGAGCTGTTTTTT
CASSSRQTTGELFF
>NA|medium-sized|TRBV9|TRBJ2-3
TGTGCCAGCAGCGGAGGTTCACTCACAGATACGCAGTATTTT
CASSGGSLTDTQYF
>NA|once|TRBV5-1|TRBJ2-4
TGCGCCAGCAGCTTGGTGCAGGGTGCAAACATTCAGTACTTC
CASSLVQGANIQYF
>NA|few|TRBV10-3|TRBJ1-1
TGTGCCATCAGTGTACAGGGAAACACTGAAGCTTTCTTT
CAISVQGNTEAFF
>TRBD1|NA|TRBV19|TRBJ1-5
TGTGCCAGTAGTCTGGGTCAGGGGGTCTATCAGCCCCAGCATTTT
CASSLGQGVYQPQHF
>TRBD2|NA|TRBV10-3|TRBJ2-2
TGTGCCACCGCCCCGGGGGGGGCCACCGGGGAGCTGTTTTTT
CATAPGGATGELFF
>TRBD1|NA|TRBV5-5|TRBJ2-6
TGTGCCAGCAGCTTGGGGGGACAGGGTAGTCCTGGGGCCAACGTCCTGACTTTC
CASSLGGQGSPGANVLTF
>TRBD1|NA|TRBV7-9|TRBJ1-4
TGTGCCAGCAGCAAACAGGGGGTAGGGGAAAAACTGTTTTTT
CASSKQGVGEKLFF
>NA|NA|TRBV27|TRBJ2-7
TGTGCCAGCAGCTCAAGGGGTAATGAGCAGTACTTC
CASSSRGNEQYF
>TRBD2|NA|TRBV28|TRBJ2-5
TGTGCCAGCAGCCCGGGACTAGCGGGGGTTAAGACCCAGTACTTC
CASSPGLAGVKTQYF
>NA|NA|TRBV29-1|TRBJ2-1
TGCAGCGCCGTAGGGGGCTCCTACAATGAGCAGTTCTTC
CSAVGGSYNEQFF
>TRBD1|NA|TRBV2|TRBJ1-6
TGTGCCAGCAGACGAACTTTGGACAGGGGCTCCTATAATTCACCCCTCCACTTT
CASRRTLDRGSYNSPLHF
>TRBD1|NA|TRBV11-3|TRBJ1-4
TGTGCCAGCAGCTGGGGGGGACAGGGTGCTGAAAAACTGTTTTTT
CASSWGGQGAEKLFF
>NA|NA|TRBV11-3|TRBJ1-5
TGTGCCAGCAGCTTAGGAGTCGGGCCCCAGCATTTT
CASSLGVGPQHF
>TRBD1|NA|TRBV29-1|TRBJ1-1
TGCAGCGTACGGACAGGGGGCACTGAAGCTTTCTTT
CSVRTGGTEAFF
>TRBD2|NA|TRBV3-1/TRBV3-2|TRBJ2-7
TGTGCCAGCAGCCAAGAGGCGGGGGTTGAGGACGAGCAGTACTTC
CASSQEAGVEDEQYF
>TRBD1|NA|TRBV6-5|TRBJ1-3
TGTGCCAGCAGTCAGACAGGGGGCGGTGGAAACACCATATATTTT
CASSQTGGGGNTIYF
>NA|few|TRBV5-4|TRBJ2-3
TGTGCCAGCAGCCCCGGACAGAGCGCAGATACGCAGTATTTT
CASSPGQSADTQYF
>NA|NA|TRBV9|TRBJ2-3
TGTGCCAGCAGCGTTGGAGACCCCACAGATACGCAGTATTTT
CASSVGDPTDTQYF
>TRBD2|NA|TRBV2|TRBJ2-5
TGTGCCACCGACGCTAGCGGGGGCCGTCAAGAGACCCAGTACTTC
CATDASGGRQETQYF
>TRBD1|NA|TRBV6-2/TRBV6-3|TRBJ1-5
TGTGCCAGCAGTGACAGGGGTCGAGGAGGCAATCAGCCCCAGCATTTT
CASSDRGRGGNQPQHF
>NA|NA|TRBV6-5|TRBJ1-6
TGTGCCAGCAGTTACAAGGGGCGTTCACCCCTCCACTTT
CASSYKGRSPLHF
>NA|NA|TRBV5-8|TRBJ2-7
TGTGCCAGCAGAAAGCGAGCGGGCCTCCCGGAGCAGTACTTC
CASRKRAGLPEQYF
>TRBD1|NA|TRBV2|TRBJ2-7
TGTGCCAGCAGTGCCGGACAGGGACGGGAGCAGTACTTC
CASSAGQGREQYF
>NA|NA|TRBV7-3|TRBJ1-6
TGTGCCAGCAGCTTAAATCCCTGGGCGGGGTATAATTTTTCACCCCTCCACTTT
CASSLNPWAGYNFSPLHF
>TRBD1|once|TRBV28|TRBJ1-2
TGTGCCAGCAGTTTAGCGGGACAGCACTATGGCTACACCTTC
CASSLAGQHYGYTF
>TRBD2|once|TRBV10-3|TRBJ2-1
TGTGCCATCAGGGTAGCGGGGGTGGGCTCCTACAATGAGCAGTTCTTC
CAIRVAGVGSYNEQFF
>TRBD2|NA|TRBV15|TRBJ2-6
TGTGCCACCAGTGCGGGACTAGCGGGAAGGTCTGGGGCCAACGTCCTGACTTTC
CATSAGLAGRSGANVLTF
>TRBD2|NA|TRBV7-6|TRBJ2-3
TGTGCCAGCAGCTCAAGCGGGGTTTTCTCAGATACGCAGTATTTT
CASSSSGVFSDTQYF
>TRBD1|NA|TRBV7-8|TRBJ2-7
TGTGCCAGCAGCTCAACAGGGGGCCCTATTCCCTACGAGCAGTACTTC
CASSSTGGPIPYEQYF
>NA|NA|TRBV2|TRBJ1-5
TGTGCCAGCAGTGAAAGGGGGAGATCCAATCAGCCCCAGCATTTT
CASSERGRSNQPQHF
>NA|once|TRBV2|TRBJ2-4
TGTGCCAGCAGTGAAATAGAGAGCTTAGCCAAAAACATTCAGTACTTC
CASSEIESLAKNIQYF
>NA|once|TRBV7-9|TRBJ1-3
TGTGCCAGCAGCTCCCTGGACTTCAGCACCATATATTTT
CASSSLDFSTIYF
>NA|once|TRBV7-9|TRBJ1-4
TGTGCCAGCAGCTTAGCGGGCTTCCAGGTTGAAAAACTGTTTTTT
CASSLAGFQVEKLFF